Presented here are 28 T cell receptor beta chains from one specimen sequenced in a study of cytomegalovirus exposure and HLA in healthy donors. A multiplex PCR was run with 60 Vbeta primers and 13 Jbeta primers. Assay: immunoSEQ multiplex PCR; the TCRdb copy retains only in-frame clones and omits some. Here the sample spans more than 85,000 clones, roughly three quarters being singletons. Sequenced input: PBMCs. These receptors all stem from a male donor in good health and CMV-seropositive.

The rearrangement uses TRBV5-1 and TRBJ2-1, with 8 bases that match TRBD1. CDR3 length equals 16 residues. The V gene end was trimmed by 2 bases and the J gene end by 8 bases; junction bases not matched to a gene: 12. Per the germline V gene, CDR1 is SGHRS and CDR2 is YFSETQ. The CDR3 DNA follows: TGCGCCAGCAGCTTAACCTCGGGACAGGTAATCGATGAGCAGTTCTTC. It specifies CASSLTSGQVIDEQFF.

This clone was found a few times. The chain employs TRBV28 and TRBJ2-7; D possibly corresponds to TRBD2 (6 bases). The germline V gene has CDR1 MDHEN and CDR2 SYDVKM. The CDR3 extends over 17 amino acids. Trimming removed 2 bases at V and 2 bases at J, with 19 bases between. This CDR3 is CASSLRGGIRITYEQYF. DNA of the CDR3: TGTGCCAGCAGTTTACGTGGCGGGATTCGTATAACCTACGAGCAGTACTTC.

This rearrangement joins TRBV7-9 to TRBJ2-2, with D perhaps TRBD2 (6 bases). The CDR3 loop spans 15 amino acids. CDR1 SEHNR and CDR2 FQNEAQ come from the germline V gene (reference sequence). V was clipped by 5 bases and J by 6 bases, with 16 bases between them. CDR3 bases: TGTGCCAGCAGCCCGCGGGACCGCCCCGCCGGGGAGCTGTTTTTT. Its translation: CASSPRDRPAGELFF.

This chain joins TRBV7-6 and TRBJ2-7, with 9 bases fitting TRBD2. Germline loops: CDR1 SGHVS, CDR2 FNYEAQ. V was clipped by 5 bases and J by 4 bases; unmatched bases: 9. The CDR3 consists of 15 residues. CDR3: CASSTGPAGGYEQYF. DNA for the CDR3: TGTGCCAGCAGCACCGGCCCAGCGGGAGGTTACGAGCAGTACTTC.

The genes are TRBV10-3 and TRBJ1-2; possibly TRBD1 for D (5 bases). Germline V CDR1 and CDR2: ENHRY, SYGVKD. The V and J ends lost 3 bases and 4 bases respectively, with 21 bases between them. CDR3 size: 17 residues. Here the CDR3 DNA reads TGTGCCATCAGTGAATCTCTGGGGTGGCAGGGCGGCTATGGCTACACCTTC. Its protein is CAISESLGWQGGYGYTF.

This chain links TRBV2 with TRBJ2-7; TRBD2 aligns across 15 bases. Germline V lookup: CDR1 SNHLY, CDR2 FYNNEI. The CDR3 loop spans 17 amino acids. V shed 10 bases, J shed 4 bases, and the junction held 14 bases outside the gene matches. CDR3 sequence: CAINEFTGTSGRYEQYF. As DNA, the CDR3 is TGTGCCATCAACGAATTCACCGGGACTAGCGGGAGGTACGAGCAGTACTTC.

The chain links TRBV14 to TRBJ1-1; D is unresolved. The CDR3 is 15 residues long. V was pared by 4 bases and J by 0 bases, with 12 bases between. Germline-derived CDR1 and CDR2 are SGHDN and FVKESK. The CDR3 region has the DNA TGTGCCAGCAGCCCCTCGAGAATCATGAACACTGAAGCTTTCTTT. It is translated as CASSPSRIMNTEAFF.

This clone was detected a few times. This chain joins TRBV6-5 and TRBJ2-7, with 10 nucleotides matching TRBD2. Germline CDR1 and CDR2: MNHEY and SVGAGI. J lost 0 bases, V lost 2 bases, and 1 base had no gene match. This CDR3 spans 15 amino acids. CDR3 sequence reads: CASSYPSGSSYEQYF. CDR3 in DNA: TGTGCCAGCAGTTACCCTAGCGGGAGCTCCTACGAGCAGTACTTC.

This sequence joins TRBV19 and TRBJ2-5, with D possibly being TRBD1 (5 bases). Germline CDR1 and CDR2: LNHDA and SQIVND (reference sequence). With 5 bases removed from V and 4 bases from J, the gap between germline ends came to 8 bases. The CDR3 is made up of 12 amino acids. The CDR3 sequence is CASSSDTETQYF. The DNA of the CDR3 is TGTGCCAGTAGTTCGGACACAGAGACCCAGTACTTC. The complete variable domain, with remaining parts taken from reference TRBV19 and TRBJ2-5, reads DGGITQSPKYLFRKEGQNVTLSCEQNLNHDAMYWYRQDPGQGLRLIYYSQIVNDFQKGDIAEGYSVSREKKESFPLTVTSAQKNPTAFYLCASSSDTETQYFGPGTRLLVL.

This sequence joins TRBV11-3 and TRBJ2-3, with D possibly matching TRBD2 (6 bases). Trimming left V 5 bases short and J 4 bases short, with 16 bases between. The CDR3 sequence is 15 residues long. CDR1 and CDR2 (germline): SGHNT, YENEEA. CDR3 sequence reads: CASSPYGSGADTQYF. In DNA form, the CDR3 reads TGTGCCAGCAGCCCCTATGGTTCGGGGGCAGATACGCAGTATTTT.

Comments on this clone: The sample holds other DNA sequences that translate to the same CDR3. The J gene is TRBJ1-3, the V gene TRBV15; 12 bases are shared with TRBD1. The CDR3 consists of 16 residues. V shed 5 bases and J 0 bases; nucleotides not matched to a gene: 2. Germline CDR1 is LNHNV and CDR2 is YYDKDF (reference sequence). The CDR3: CATSRDRGPSGNTIYF. CDR3 nucleotide sequence: TGTGCCACCAGCCGGGACAGGGGGCCCTCTGGAAACACCATATATTTT.

This clone was observed a handful of times. The V and J genes are TRBV13 and TRBJ2-5; 7 bases align to TRBD1. The assigned J gene may be wrong: the sequence end matches TRBJ2-7 better. Germline assignment: CDR1 PRHDT and CDR2 FYEKMQ (reference sequence). CDR3 length: 14 amino acids. The CDR3 sequence: CASSPRQGPYEQYF. The CDR3 region has the DNA TGTGCCAGCAGCCCGCGACAGGGACCCTACGAGCAGTACTTC.

The chain has TRBV5-1 and TRBJ2-3, with 7 bases fitting TRBD1. V lost 4 bases, J lost 3 bases, and 8 bases stayed unmatched. The germline gives CDR1 SGHRS, CDR2 YFSETQ. This CDR3 is 15 amino acids long. CDR3 bases: TGCGCCAGCAGCCCTTGGGACAGTCCTACAGATACGCAGTATTTT. Its translation: CASSPWDSPTDTQYF.

The rearrangement links TRBV5-1 to TRBJ2-4; 10 nucleotides match TRBD2. Germline lookup yields CDR1 SGHRS and CDR2 YFSETQ. The CDR3 length is 13 residues. V lost 6 bases, J lost 4 bases, and 1 base stayed unmatched. CDR3 sequence (DNA): TGCGCCAGCACAGCGGGAGGGAAAAACATTCAGTACTTC. Amino acid sequence: CASTAGGKNIQYF.

V gene TRBV10-3 combines with J gene TRBJ1-5, with no clear D. The germline CDR1 and CDR2 sequences are ENHRY and SYGVKD. The CDR3 totals 12 residues. Between the trimmed V and J ends, which lost 3 bases and 4 bases, there was a span of 4 bases. Here the CDR3 reads CAISDLNQPQHF. The CDR3, as DNA: TGTGCCATCAGTGATTTAAATCAGCCCCAGCATTTT.

V is TRBV5-1 and J is TRBJ1-2, with 9 bases that match TRBD1. J was trimmed by 3 bases and V by 4 bases; bases with no gene match: 4. This CDR3 comprises 14 residues. Germline CDR1 reads SGHRS; CDR2 reads YFSETQ. The CDR3 reads CASSGGQGDYGYTF. For the CDR3, the DNA is TGCGCCAGCAGCGGGGGACAGGGAGACTATGGCTACACCTTC.

The chain is built from TRBV7-2 and TRBJ1-6, with 9 bases lining up with TRBD1. The germline CDR1 and CDR2 sequences are SGHTA and FQGNSA. The CDR3 is 15 amino acids. Trimming took 5 bases from V and 7 from J; bases not matched to a gene: 6. CDR3 sequence reads: CASSLRTGENSPLHF. In DNA form, the CDR3 reads TGTGCCAGCAGCCTCCGGACAGGGGAAAATTCACCCCTCCACTTT.

This clone was picked up one time. The chain recombines TRBV11-3 with TRBJ2-7; TRBD2 aligns across 11 bases. Germline V gene sequence: CDR1 SGHNT, CDR2 YENEEA. The V and J ends lost 6 bases and 5 bases, in that order; junction bases with no gene match: 6. This CDR3 spans 14 amino acids. The CDR3 loop is CASSLAGGLHEQYF. CDR3 nucleotides: TGTGCCAGCAGTCTAGCGGGAGGACTTCACGAGCAGTACTTC.

V gene TRBV28 combines with J gene TRBJ2-3; 7 bases fit TRBD1. V lost 9 bases and J lost 3; bases outside the gene matches: 30. CDR3 size: 21 residues. Looked up from germline, CDR1 is MDHEN and CDR2 is SYDVKM. The chain's CDR3 is CARSPNGASFGTVIWTDTQYF. CDR3 sequence (DNA): TGTGCCAGATCGCCCAACGGGGCCAGTTTTGGGACAGTGATTTGGACAGATACGCAGTATTTT.

This chain links TRBV9 with TRBJ1-1; D not certain. V dropped 3 bases and J dropped 0 bases, with 12 bases sitting between them. Germline assignment: CDR1 SGDLS and CDR2 YYNGEE. There are 15 residues in the CDR3. In DNA form, the CDR3 reads TGTGCCAGCAGCGCCGGGAGTGCTATGAACACTGAAGCTTTCTTT. Amino acid sequence: CASSAGSAMNTEAFF.

V is TRBV9 and J is TRBJ1-1; tentative D call: TRBD1 (5 bases). The ends were cut back, 0 bases at V and 4 bases at J, with 13 bases in the middle. The CDR3 totals 15 residues. CDR1 is SGDLS and CDR2 is YYNGEE in the germline V gene. CDR3 DNA: TGTGCCAGCAGCGTAGCTCTAGGGGCTGGCACTGAAGCTTTCTTT. It encodes CASSVALGAGTEAFF.

This rearrangement joins TRBV19 to TRBJ2-1; 12 bases match TRBD2. The junction had 12 bases not matched to a gene; V was cut back by 0 bases and J by 9 bases. CDR1 and CDR2 (germline): LNHDA, SQIVND (reference sequence). CDR3 length: 18 residues. CDR3 amino acids: CASSIDPLAGGLPGEQFF. CDR3 DNA sequence: TGTGCCAGTAGTATAGATCCACTAGCGGGAGGTCTTCCTGGTGAGCAGTTCTTC.

The V and J genes are TRBV30 and TRBJ1-2; D gene ambiguous. The CDR3 sequence is 12 residues long. Trimming left V 0 bases short and J 4 bases short, with 6 bases between. The V gene's germline CDR1 is GTSNPN and CDR2 SVGIG (reference sequence). DNA of the CDR3: TGTGCCTGGAGTGTACGCAGCTATGGCTACACCTTC. Protein product: CAWSVRSYGYTF.

J is TRBJ2-2 and V is TRBV7-8, with D perhaps matching TRBD1 (5 bases). CDR3 length equals 14 residues. Germline V gene data show CDR1 as SGHVS and CDR2 as FQNEAQ. V lost 1 base and J 2 bases, leaving 5 bases between the germline ends. This chain's CDR3 is CASSLGTNTGELFF. The CDR3 coding sequence is TGTGCCAGCAGCTTAGGGACAAACACCGGGGAGCTGTTTTTT. The full variable domain, completed using reference TRBV7-8 and TRBJ2-2, is GAGVSQSPRYKVAKRGQDVALRCDPISGHVSLFWYQQALGQGPEFLTYFQNEAQLDKSGLPSDRFFAERPEGSVSTLKIQRTQQEDSAVYLCASSLGTNTGELFFGEGSRLTVL.

The chain recombines TRBV10-3 with TRBJ2-1, with 7 bases fitting TRBD2. With V trimmed by 0 bases and J by 16 bases, 6 bases remained unmatched. The CDR3 contains 12 residues. Germline assignment: CDR1 ENHRY and CDR2 SYGVKD. CDR3 nucleotides: TGTGCCATCAGTGAGTCCAAGCGGGATATTTTCTTC. It specifies CAISESKRDIFF.

The chain uses TRBV7-2 and TRBJ1-1; a possible D gene is TRBD1 (6 bases). CDR1 and CDR2 from the germline V gene are SGHTA and FQGNSA. The CDR3 loop spans 14 amino acids. Trimming removed 3 bases from V and 5 bases from J, with 13 bases in between. Here the CDR3 DNA reads TGTGCCAGCAGCTTCCTTTCAACAGGGACTGAAGCTTTCTTT. This codes for CASSFLSTGTEAFF.

This chain connects TRBV4-1 to TRBJ2-1, with D unresolved. The CDR3 spans 12 residues. V shed 3 bases and J shed 9 bases, with 9 bases lying between them. Germline loops: CDR1 MGHRA, CDR2 YSYEKL. The CDR3 coding sequence is TGCGCCAGCAGCCACCCTTACGGTGAGCAGTTCTTC. This gives the protein CASSHPYGEQFF.

The genes are TRBV11-2 and TRBJ1-2; TRBD1 might be the D (5 bases). CDR1 SGHAT and CDR2 FQNNGV come from the germline V gene. CDR3 length equals 15 residues. V was clipped by 5 bases and J by 8 bases, with 21 bases between them. The CDR3 nucleotides are TGTGCCAGCAGCCCAGGCGGGGGACGGAGTAGGGGCTACACCTTC. Translation gives CASSPGGGRSRGYTF.